The TCR beta chain described here comes from a study of blood T cells in healthy people across ages. The CDR3 is 15 residues long. Trimming left V 0 bases short and J 4 bases short, with 12 bases between. Germline lookup yields CDR1 GTSNPN and CDR2 SVGIG (reference sequence). With regard to this clonotype: Antigen unknown.

A sample-barcoded 5' primer and a J-beta primer mix were used in a second PCR of about 7 to 12 cycles. Via MiXCR, TCRdb re-called the 5' RACE reads, giving one row per CDR3 protein. The sample yields hundreds of thousands of distinct CDR3 sequences, approximately 30% seen once. Study results and limitations: Diversity estimated from one million T cells was considered an underestimate. As age increased, TCR beta diversity per million T cells fell in a roughly linear fashion. Naive T cell percentage strongly correlated with TCR beta diversity.

This rearrangement joins TRBV30 to TRBJ1-4; no firm D call. Sample: blood. The sequence was obtained from a woman at least 80 years old in good health. The CDR3 reads CAWSVGYGNNEKLFF. The CDR3 DNA reads as TGTGCCTGGAGTGTAGGGTACGGAAATAATGAAAAACTGTTTTTT.